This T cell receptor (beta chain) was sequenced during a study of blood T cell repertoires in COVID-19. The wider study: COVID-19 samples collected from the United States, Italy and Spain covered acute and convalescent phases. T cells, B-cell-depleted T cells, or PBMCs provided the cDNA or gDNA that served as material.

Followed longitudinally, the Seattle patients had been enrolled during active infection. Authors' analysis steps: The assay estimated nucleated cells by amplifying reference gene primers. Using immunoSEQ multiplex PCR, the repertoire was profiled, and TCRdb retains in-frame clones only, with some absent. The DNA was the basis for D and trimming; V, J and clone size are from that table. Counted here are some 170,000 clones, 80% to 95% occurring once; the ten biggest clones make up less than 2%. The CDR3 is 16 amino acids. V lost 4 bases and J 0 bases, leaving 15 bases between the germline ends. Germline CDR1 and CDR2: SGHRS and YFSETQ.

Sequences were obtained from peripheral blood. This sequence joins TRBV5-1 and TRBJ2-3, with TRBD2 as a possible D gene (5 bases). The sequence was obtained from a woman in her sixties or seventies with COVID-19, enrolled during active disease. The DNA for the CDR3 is TGCGCCAGCAGCGTCGCACTAGGGTCTAGCACAGATACGCAGTATTTT. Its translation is CASSVALGSSTDTQYF.